Each of the 6 T cell receptor beta chains below was sequenced from the same sample in a study of cytomegalovirus exposure and HLA in healthy donors. PCR employed 60 Vbeta and 13 Jbeta primers. Clones were read by immunoSEQ multiplex PCR, and TCRdb kept only the in-frame ones, dropping some. The sample includes fewer than 350,000 clones, 70% to 90% of them seen just once. Specimen: PBMCs. These receptors were taken from a woman in her late teens or twenties in good health and CMV-seronegative.

Only a few counts were recorded for this clone. The rearrangement links TRBV2 to TRBJ2-1; TRBD1 matches at 8 bases. Germline loops: CDR1 SNHLY, CDR2 FYNNEI. The CDR3 totals 11 residues. V lost 5 bases to trimming and J lost 13 bases; unmatched junction nucleotides: 4. The CDR3 loop reads CASSIQGEQFF. CDR3 sequence (DNA): TGTGCCAGCAGTATACAGGGGGAACAGTTCTTC.

V is TRBV2 and J is TRBJ2-3; D might be TRBD2 (5 bases). CDR3 length: 17 amino acids. V gave up 4 bases and J gave up 0 bases, with 17 bases separating them. Looked up from germline, CDR1 is SNHLY and CDR2 is FYNNEI. CDR3 amino acids: CASSGGPNITSTDTQYF. CDR3 bases: TGTGCCAGCAGTGGAGGGCCTAACATAACTAGCACAGATACGCAGTATTTT.

Of note for this clone: One end of the junction fails to match germline, which may point to a read error. The chain couples TRBV4-1 to TRBJ2-7; D is unclear. The CDR3 runs 18 residues. Germline CDR1 reads MGHRA; CDR2 reads YSYEKL. CDR3 coding DNA: TGCGCCAGCACCCAACCCCTTATCCCGCGGCAGTCCTCCTACGAGCAGTACTTC. It encodes CASTQPLIPRQSSYEQYF.

This chain links TRBV6-1 with TRBJ2-3, with 11 bases aligning to TRBD2. Germline-derived CDR1 and CDR2 are MNHNS and SASEGT. The CDR3 spans 15 residues. Trimming at V came to 5 bases and at J to 2 bases, leaving 3 bases not matched to a gene. CDR3 coding DNA: TGTGCCAGCAGTCTAGCGGGGGGATACACAGATACGCAGTATTTT. Translation: CASSLAGGYTDTQYF.

This sequence joins TRBV4-1 and TRBJ2-7, with D perhaps TRBD1 (9 bases). The germline V gene has CDR1 MGHRA and CDR2 YSYEKL. The germline V and J ends were trimmed by 7 bases and 2 bases, with 24 bases remaining between them. The CDR3 runs to 17 residues. CDR3 amino acids: CASTLGTGLAGPYEQYF. The CDR3 DNA reads as TGCGCCAGCACCTTGGGGACAGGGCTAGCGGGTCCCTACGAGCAGTACTTC.

The chain carries TRBV27 and TRBJ1-2; 11 nucleotides line up with TRBD1. The CDR3 is 14 amino acids. The V and J ends lost 6 bases and 5 bases, in that order; junction bases with no gene match: 5. Germline CDR1 is MNHEY and CDR2 is SMNVEV (reference sequence). The CDR3: CASRSDRGLYGYTF. Written as DNA, the CDR3 is TGTGCCAGCAGGTCGGACAGGGGGCTTTATGGCTACACCTTC.